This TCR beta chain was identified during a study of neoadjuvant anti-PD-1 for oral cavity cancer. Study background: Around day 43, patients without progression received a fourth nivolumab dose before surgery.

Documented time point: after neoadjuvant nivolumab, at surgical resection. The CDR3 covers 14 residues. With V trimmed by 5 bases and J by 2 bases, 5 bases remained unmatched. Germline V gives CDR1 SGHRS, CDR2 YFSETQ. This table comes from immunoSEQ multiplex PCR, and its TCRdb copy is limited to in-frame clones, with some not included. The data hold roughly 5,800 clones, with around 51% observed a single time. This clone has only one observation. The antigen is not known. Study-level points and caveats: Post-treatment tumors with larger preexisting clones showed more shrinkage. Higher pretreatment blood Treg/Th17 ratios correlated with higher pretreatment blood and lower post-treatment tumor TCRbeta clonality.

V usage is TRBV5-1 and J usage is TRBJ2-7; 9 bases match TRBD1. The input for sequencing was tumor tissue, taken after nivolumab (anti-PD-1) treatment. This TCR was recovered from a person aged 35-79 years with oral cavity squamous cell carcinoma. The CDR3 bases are TGCGCCAGCAGTCACCGGGACAGGGCCTACGAGCAGTACTTC. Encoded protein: CASSHRDRAYEQYF.